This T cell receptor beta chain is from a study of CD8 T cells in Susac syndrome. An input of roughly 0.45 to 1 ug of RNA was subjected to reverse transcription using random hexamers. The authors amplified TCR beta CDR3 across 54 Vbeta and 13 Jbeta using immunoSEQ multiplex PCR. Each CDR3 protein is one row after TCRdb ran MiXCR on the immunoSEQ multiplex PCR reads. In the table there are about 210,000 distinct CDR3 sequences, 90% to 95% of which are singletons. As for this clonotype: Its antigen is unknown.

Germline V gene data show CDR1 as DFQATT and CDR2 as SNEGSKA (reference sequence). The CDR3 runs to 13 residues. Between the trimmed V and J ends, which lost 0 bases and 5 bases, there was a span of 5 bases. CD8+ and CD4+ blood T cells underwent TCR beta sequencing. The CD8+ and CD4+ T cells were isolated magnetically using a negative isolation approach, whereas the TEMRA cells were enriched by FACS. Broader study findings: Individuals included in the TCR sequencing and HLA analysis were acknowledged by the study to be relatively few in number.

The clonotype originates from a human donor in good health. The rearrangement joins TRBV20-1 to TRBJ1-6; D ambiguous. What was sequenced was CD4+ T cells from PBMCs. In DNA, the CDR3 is TGCAGTGCTAGAGAACCAAATAATTCACCCCTCCACTTT. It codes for CSAREPNNSPLHF.